The 28 T cell receptor beta chains reported below all come from one sample, sequenced in a study of cytotoxic CD8 clonotypes in ibrutinib-treated CLL. This table comes from immunoSEQ multiplex PCR, and its TCRdb copy is limited to in-frame clones, with some not included. Found here are about 130,000 clones, approximately 83% of them singletons; the top ten hold approximately 2%. This specimen was PBMCs, taken after 24 months of ibrutinib treatment. The receptors were sampled from a human donor with chronic lymphocytic leukemia.

The rearrangement uses TRBV28 and TRBJ1-2; D not certain. CDR1 and CDR2 (germline): MDHEN, SYDVKM. The CDR3 consists of 12 residues. Deletions cut 0 bases from V and 8 bases from J, with 7 bases between. CDR3 sequence (DNA): TGTGCCAGCAGTTTATGGTCTGGCGGCTACACCTTC. This translates into CASSLWSGGYTF.

The V gene is TRBV6-5, the J gene TRBJ1-5; 7 bases match TRBD1. Germline CDR1 MNHEY, CDR2 SVGAGI. J lost 1 base, V lost 8 bases, and 5 bases had no gene match. This CDR3 has 14 amino acids. The DNA of the CDR3 is TGTGCCAGCCGCCGGGACAGCAGCAATCAGCCCCAGCATTTT. It is translated as CASRRDSSNQPQHF.

This clone was detected ten times or more. The gene calls are TRBV7-9 and TRBJ2-1; TRBD1 matches at 10 bases. The V segment lost 5 bases and the J segment 5 bases; nucleotides outside the gene matches: 9. CDR3 length equals 16 residues. CDR1 SEHNR and CDR2 FQNEAQ come from the germline V gene (reference sequence). CDR3 residues: CASSGQGGRKDNEQFF. As DNA, the CDR3 is TGTGCCAGCAGCGGACAGGGGGGAAGGAAGGACAATGAGCAGTTCTTC.

The chain recombines TRBV2 with TRBJ2-7; D not certain. Looked up from germline, CDR1 is SNHLY and CDR2 is FYNNEI. The CDR3 has 13 residues. V lost 1 base to trimming and J lost 4 bases, with 8 bases between them. CDR3 sequence (DNA): TGTGCCAGCAGTGAAGACCAGGCATACGAGCAGTACTTC. Amino acid sequence: CASSEDQAYEQYF. The entire variable domain, with the rest obtained from reference TRBV2 and TRBJ2-7, is as follows: EPEVTQTPSHQVTQMGQEVILRCVPISNHLYFYWYRQILGQKVEFLVSFYNNEISEKSEIFDDQFSVERPDGSNFTLKIRSTKLEDSAMYFCASSEDQAYEQYFGPGTRLTVT.

The chain links TRBV5-1 to TRBJ2-7, with a tentative D call TRBD1 (6 bases). There are 16 residues in the CDR3. Germline lookup yields CDR1 SGHRS and CDR2 YFSETQ. V lost 0 bases to trimming and J lost 2 bases, with 15 bases between them. CDR3 coding DNA: TGCGCCAGCAGCTTGGACACAGGGTACCCCACCTACGAGCAGTACTTC. Protein product: CASSLDTGYPTYEQYF. Combining the CDR3 with reference TRBV5-1 and TRBJ2-7 gives the whole variable domain KAGVTQTPRYLIKTRGQQVTLSCSPISGHRSVSWYQQTPGQGLQFLFEYFSETQRNKGNFPGRFSGRQFSNSRSEMNVSTLELGDSALYLCASSLDTGYPTYEQYFGPGTRLTVT.

This chain uses TRBV5-1 with TRBJ2-7, with 8 bases aligning to TRBD2. The J segment lost 3 bases and the V segment lost 6 bases, leaving 8 bases of the junction unmatched. Germline values: CDR1 SGHRS, CDR2 YFSETQ. The length of the CDR3 is 14 residues. The CDR3 DNA follows: TGCGCCAGCAACCCGGGAGGGCCGGGCTACGAGCAGTACTTC. Protein product: CASNPGGPGYEQYF.

The V gene is TRBV27, the J gene TRBJ2-7, with D perhaps being TRBD1 or TRBD2 (5 bases each). This CDR3 has 13 amino acids. CDR1 and CDR2 (germline): MNHEY, SMNVEV (reference sequence). Trimming stripped 4 bases from V and 5 bases from J, with 12 bases between. CDR3 bases: TGTGCCAGCAGTTCGGTCGGGGCGAACGAGCAGTACTTC. The encoded protein is CASSSVGANEQYF.

V and J are TRBV6-1 and TRBJ1-6; D not certain. Trimming removed 3 bases at V and 5 bases at J, with 8 bases between. Per the germline V gene, CDR1 is MNHNS and CDR2 is SASEGT. This CDR3 has 14 amino acids. The CDR3 sequence: CASSELRDNSPLHF. Here the CDR3 DNA reads TGTGCCAGCAGTGAGCTCCGGGATAATTCACCCCTCCACTTT.

The chain carries TRBV28 and TRBJ1-2; tentative D call: TRBD1 (5 bases). Trimming stripped 5 bases from V and 4 bases from J, with 17 bases between. Looked up from germline, CDR1 is MDHEN and CDR2 is SYDVKM. CDR3 size: 15 residues. The CDR3, as DNA: TGTGCCAGCAGTGGGGAAGGCCAGGGATTCTATGGCTACACCTTC. It specifies CASSGEGQGFYGYTF.

The rearrangement links TRBV6-5 to TRBJ2-1, with 11 bases lining up with TRBD1. The CDR3 loop spans 15 amino acids. J gave up 2 bases and V 6 bases, and 3 bases lay outside the gene matches. Germline CDR1 reads MNHEY; CDR2 reads SVGAGI. Here the CDR3 reads CASSPGQGAYNEQFF. The CDR3 DNA is TGTGCCAGCAGCCCGGGACAGGGGGCCTACAATGAGCAGTTCTTC.

V gene TRBV2 combines with J gene TRBJ1-4; D gene uncertain. The length of the CDR3 is 14 residues. The V gene lost 7 bases and the J gene lost 3 bases, with 12 bases spanning the gap. Germline V gene data show CDR1 as SNHLY and CDR2 as FYNNEI. Here the CDR3 DNA reads TGTGCCAGCAATGGGGTCTCGGCTAATGAAAAACTGTTTTTT. Amino acids: CASNGVSANEKLFF.

The chain employs TRBV18 and TRBJ2-6; D possibly matches TRBD1 or TRBD2 (5 bases each). The germline gives CDR1 KGHSH, CDR2 LQKENI. Trimming pared 3 bases from V and 12 bases from J, leaving 9 bases between. The CDR3 sequence is 12 residues long. In nucleotides, the CDR3 is TGTGCCAGCTCACCTGGGGGTGTCGTCCTGACTTTC. Encoded protein: CASSPGGVVLTF.

This sequence joins TRBV6-5 and TRBJ2-5, with a possible D match to TRBD1 (6 bases). The J call may be faulty, since TRBJ2-7 better matches the DNA end. The germline V gene encodes CDR1 MNHEY and CDR2 SVGAGI. CDR3 length equals 14 residues. The CDR3 DNA sequence: TGTGCCAGCAGTTACTTAGACAGGATCTACGAGCAGTACTTC. Translated: CASSYLDRIYEQYF.

The chain is built from TRBV6-1 and TRBJ2-7; D ambiguous. Trimming removed 2 bases from V and 6 bases from J, with 14 bases in between. The CDR3 spans 14 residues. Germline CDR1 is MNHNS and CDR2 is SASEGT. CDR3 sequence: CASSETSQIGEQYF. The CDR3, as DNA: TGTGCCAGCAGTGAAACGAGTCAGATCGGCGAGCAGTACTTC.

This clone was recorded a few times. The chain links TRBV14 to TRBJ1-1; 8 bases map to TRBD1. The germline gives CDR1 SGHDN, CDR2 FVKESK. With V trimmed by 3 bases and J by 6 bases, 6 bases remained unmatched. The CDR3 is 14 residues long. The CDR3 DNA sequence: TGTGCCAGCAGCCATCCCGGACAGGGCCCTGAAGCTTTCTTT. Amino acids: CASSHPGQGPEAFF.

This rearrangement joins TRBV11-3 to TRBJ2-2; D is possibly TRBD2 (5 bases). V shed 5 bases and J shed 1 base, with 8 bases lying between them. Germline CDR1 reads SGHNT; CDR2 reads YENEEA. This CDR3 spans 14 amino acids. CDR3 residues: CASSPGGNTGELFF. DNA of the CDR3: TGTGCCAGCAGCCCCGGAGGGAACACCGGGGAGCTGTTTTTT.

The chain carries TRBV4-3 and TRBJ2-4; D ambiguous. This CDR3 is 17 amino acids long. In germline, CDR1 is LGHNA, CDR2 YSLEER. V lost 1 base, J lost 5 bases, and 18 bases lay in between. The CDR3 bases are TGCGCCAGCAGCCAAGCCGCCGGGTTCTACCCCCAAAACATTCAGTACTTC. It yields the protein CASSQAAGFYPQNIQYF.

V gene TRBV7-9 combines with J gene TRBJ2-6; TRBD1 aligns across 7 bases. Germline V gene sequence: CDR1 SEHNR, CDR2 FQNEAQ (reference sequence). This CDR3 comprises 16 residues. Trimming took 3 bases from V and 4 from J; bases not matched to a gene: 6. CDR3 in DNA: TGTGCCAGCAGCTTCAACAGGGGCTCGGGGGCCAACGTCCTGACTTTC. Translating it yields CASSFNRGSGANVLTF. The full variable domain, its missing parts supplied by reference TRBV7-9 and TRBJ2-6, is DTGVSQNPRHKITKRGQNVTFRCDPISEHNRLYWYRQTLGQGPEFLTYFQNEAQLEKSRLLSDRFSAERPKGSFSTLEIQRTEQGDSAMYLCASSFNRGSGANVLTFGAGSRLTVL.

This chain links TRBV7-9 with TRBJ1-1, with D perhaps TRBD1 (6 bases). The CDR3 is made up of 16 amino acids. CDR1 is SEHNR, CDR2 FQNEAQ, per germline (reference sequence). V lost 6 bases and J 4 bases, leaving 21 bases between the germline ends. CDR3 loop: CASSTIVGGWGTEAFF. In DNA, the CDR3 is TGTGCCAGCAGTACGATCGTCGGGGGCTGGGGCACTGAAGCTTTCTTT.

The chain employs TRBV7-2 and TRBJ2-7; D perhaps matches TRBD2 (5 bases). The CDR3 spans 12 residues. Trimming shortened V by 4 bases and J by 5 bases, and 9 bases separated the two germline ends. Germline CDR1 is SGHTA and CDR2 is FQGNSA. The CDR3 sequence is CASSSRTDEQYF. CDR3 DNA sequence: TGTGCCAGCAGCTCCCGGACTGACGAGCAGTACTTC.

This chain uses TRBV30 with TRBJ2-7; the D gene is possibly TRBD2 (5 bases). Germline assignment: CDR1 GTSNPN and CDR2 SVGIG (reference sequence). V was cut by 0 bases and J by 2 bases, with 11 bases left in between. This CDR3 contains 14 residues. This chain's CDR3 is CAWSVDRGAYEQYF. DNA of the CDR3: TGTGCCTGGAGTGTCGACCGGGGTGCCTACGAGCAGTACTTC.

This clone was seen only once. The V and J genes are TRBV7-2 and TRBJ2-2; D is ambiguous. This CDR3 has 17 residues. Germline V gives CDR1 SGHTA, CDR2 FQGNSA. Trimming took 3 bases from V and 7 from J, leaving 21 bases between them. CDR3 in DNA: TGTGCCAGCAGCTTTAGTCCAGGATTCCGATCTGTCGGGGAGCTGTTTTTT. It yields the protein CASSFSPGFRSVGELFF.

This clone was seen only a few times. V is TRBV19 and J is TRBJ2-6; D is unresolved. CDR1 and CDR2 (germline): LNHDA, SQIVND (reference sequence). The V end lost 4 bases, the J end lost 0 bases, and 19 bases lay between the germline ends. This CDR3 contains 19 residues. The CDR3 DNA sequence: TGTGCCAGTAGTAAGCCCCTCTCGCAGAGTGGCTCTGGGGCCAACGTCCTGACTTTC. This translates into CASSKPLSQSGSGANVLTF.

This chain joins TRBV27 and TRBJ1-2, with TRBD1 matching over 9 bases. Per germline, CDR1 MNHEY and CDR2 SMNVEV (reference sequence). Germline trimming cut 3 bases from V and 4 bases from J; bases unmatched to any gene: 0. The CDR3 sequence is 13 residues long. The CDR3 region has the DNA TGTGCCAGCAGTTTGACAGGGGGCTATGGCTACACCTTC. Translated, it gives CASSLTGGYGYTF.

V and J are TRBV6-5 and TRBJ1-2; D is unresolved. The CDR3 contains 13 residues. Trimming cost V 5 bases and J 4 bases, with 11 bases left between them. Germline loops: CDR1 MNHEY, CDR2 SVGAGI. The CDR3 DNA is TGTGCCAGCAGTATTGACATCACCTATGGCTACACCTTC. It encodes CASSIDITYGYTF.

The chain couples TRBV6-1 to TRBJ1-5; a possible D gene is TRBD1 (5 bases). Trimming cost V 4 bases and J 4 bases, with 14 bases left between them. This CDR3 region has 15 residues. Germline assignment: CDR1 MNHNS and CDR2 SASEGT. Here the CDR3 DNA reads TGTGCCAGCAGTGTTGGGGGAGGGAGGAATCAGCCCCAGCATTTT. It codes for CASSVGGGRNQPQHF.

The genes are TRBV2 and TRBJ2-3; D might be TRBD2 (5 bases). The germline V and J ends were trimmed by 1 base and 2 bases, with 16 bases remaining between them. This CDR3 spans 17 amino acids. Germline V gene lookup returns CDR1 SNHLY and CDR2 FYNNEI. CDR3 residues: CASSEGLAASLTDTQYF. The CDR3 DNA reads as TGTGCCAGCAGTGAAGGGCTAGCCGCGAGCCTCACAGATACGCAGTATTTT.

This clone was seen just once. The rearrangement joins TRBV7-3 to TRBJ1-1; a weak D match, TRBD1 (6 bases). Germline V gene sequence: CDR1 SGHTA, CDR2 FQGTGA. V was clipped by 5 bases and J by 11 bases, with 21 bases between them. The CDR3 runs to 14 residues. In nucleotides, the CDR3 is TGTGCCAGCAGCGTTCCCGGGACACCGGGGAGTGCTTTCTTT. Translating gives CASSVPGTPGSAFF.